These 21 T cell receptor beta chains were sequenced from one sample in a study of beta chain features in type 1 diabetes. Reverse transcription of all isolated RNA meant that expressed TCRB transcripts were sequenced. Using immunoSEQ multiplex PCR, the repertoire was profiled, and TCRdb retains in-frame clones only, with some absent. The sample consists of hundreds of thousands of clones, approximately 30% of them appearing once. Sequencing was carried out using naive CD4+ T cells from blood. The source is a man aged 18 to 35 in good health.

The V and J genes are TRBV30 and TRBJ2-3; 9 bases match TRBD2. CDR3 length: 15 residues. V was clipped by 3 bases and J by 4 bases; unmatched bases: 8. Germline V gene data show CDR1 as GTSNPN and CDR2 as SVGIG (reference sequence). The CDR3 region is CAWRVSGRVADTQYF. Here the CDR3 DNA reads TGTGCCTGGAGGGTTAGCGGGAGAGTCGCAGATACGCAGTATTTT.

The genes are TRBV29-1 and TRBJ2-4; D is perhaps TRBD1 or TRBD2 (6 bases each). This CDR3 has 14 residues. Germline CDR1 SQVTM, CDR2 ANQGSEA. V lost 6 bases to trimming and J lost 8 bases, with 20 bases between them. The CDR3 protein is CSVTPGGLGDIQYF. DNA of the CDR3: TGCAGCGTCACCCCCGGGGGCCTGGGGGACATTCAGTACTTC.

The V call is TRBV7-2, the J call TRBJ2-3; the match to TRBD2 covers 11 bases. V gave up 5 bases and J gave up 14 bases; unmatched junction bases: 9. The germline V gene encodes CDR1 SGHTA and CDR2 FQGNSA. CDR3 length: 13 amino acids. CDR3 bases: TGTGCCAGCAGCCTACCACCGGGACTAGCGGTGTATTTT. Translated, it gives CASSLPPGLAVYF.

The V gene is TRBV27, the J gene TRBJ1-2; tentative D call: TRBD1 (6 bases). Per the germline V gene, CDR1 is MNHEY and CDR2 is SMNVEV (reference sequence). The CDR3 extends over 15 amino acids. Trimming stripped 3 bases from V and 0 bases from J, with 11 bases between. The CDR3 coding sequence is TGTGCCAGCAGTTTCCGGGACACTTCTAACTATGGCTACACCTTC. This gives the protein CASSFRDTSNYGYTF.

This sequence joins TRBV5-6 and TRBJ2-6; D is unresolved. V was pared by 1 base and J by 0 bases, with 2 bases between. The germline gives CDR1 SGHDT, CDR2 YYEEEE. CDR3 size: 14 residues. The CDR3 region is CASSLISGANVLTF. The DNA of the CDR3 is TGTGCCAGCAGCTTGATCTCTGGGGCCAACGTCCTGACTTTC.

The chain is built from TRBV30 and TRBJ2-7; 7 bases fit TRBD2. The J segment lost 7 bases and the V segment lost 4 bases, leaving 16 bases of the junction unmatched. CDR1 and CDR2 (germline): GTSNPN, SVGIG (reference sequence). The length of the CDR3 is 15 residues. The CDR3 coding sequence is TGTGCCTGGACTTGGGGGGGTGCCAACCCGTTGGAGCAGTACTTC. Translated: CAWTWGGANPLEQYF.

The rearrangement joins TRBV30 to TRBJ2-1; 13 positions match TRBD2. The CDR3 runs 17 residues. CDR1 and CDR2 (germline): GTSNPN, SVGIG (reference sequence). Losses at the gene ends were 0 bases for V and 4 bases for J; bases not matched to a gene: 6. CDR3 nucleotide sequence: TGTGCCTGGAGTGTACTTGGGACTAGCGGGAAATACAATGAGCAGTTCTTC. It encodes CAWSVLGTSGKYNEQFF.

This clone has just a few counts. V usage is TRBV5-4 and J usage is TRBJ2-5; D tentatively reads TRBD1 or TRBD2 (5 bases each). Trimming took 0 bases from V and 4 from J, leaving 10 bases between them. The CDR3 contains 14 residues. The V gene's germline CDR1 is SGHNT and CDR2 YYREEE (reference sequence). The CDR3 sequence: CASSLAGGAETQYF. Written as DNA, the CDR3 is TGTGCCAGCAGCTTGGCTGGGGGAGCAGAGACCCAGTACTTC.

The chain carries TRBV13 and TRBJ2-1; 9 positions match TRBD1. This CDR3 region has 16 residues. V shed 5 bases, J shed 4 bases, and the junction held 9 bases outside the gene matches. Germline CDR1 and CDR2: PRHDT and FYEKMQ (reference sequence). DNA of the CDR3: TGTGCCAGCAGCACGCCCCGGGACAGGGTATACAATGAGCAGTTCTTC. The encoded protein is CASSTPRDRVYNEQFF.

The chain combines TRBV4-2 with TRBJ2-3, with D perhaps matching TRBD2 (5 bases). Between the trimmed V and J ends, which lost 4 bases and 1 base, there was a span of 12 bases. Germline assignment: CDR1 LGHNA and CDR2 YNFKEQ. This CDR3 is 15 amino acids long. CDR3 residues: CASSPGLVGTDTQYF. The CDR3 DNA reads TGTGCCAGCAGCCCAGGACTGGTCGGCACAGATACGCAGTATTTT.

This clone was detected only a few times. The V and J genes are TRBV7-2 and TRBJ2-5, with D maybe TRBD1 (5 bases). The CDR3 consists of 14 residues. Trimming shortened V by 4 bases and J by 11 bases, and 20 bases separated the two germline ends. Germline V gives CDR1 SGHTA, CDR2 FQGNSA. This CDR3 reads CASSSDSFLQAQYF. Here the CDR3 DNA reads TGTGCCAGCAGCTCCGACAGCTTCCTCCAAGCTCAGTACTTC.

The V call is TRBV6-6, the J call TRBJ1-1; D remains ambiguous. The germline gives CDR1 MNHNY, CDR2 SVGAGI (reference sequence). The length of the CDR3 is 11 residues. The V end was cut by 4 bases, the J end by 8 bases, with 8 bases between. CDR3: CASSFGEEAFF. CDR3 coding DNA: TGTGCCAGCAGTTTCGGGGAAGAAGCTTTCTTT.

J is TRBJ2-3 and V is TRBV4-3; D is undetermined. Trimming cost V 4 bases and J 6 bases, with 11 bases left between them. The CDR3 loop spans 13 amino acids. Looked up from germline, CDR1 is LGHNA and CDR2 is YSLEER. CDR3 sequence (DNA): TGCGCCAGCAGCCCGGAACCGGGCGATACGCAGTATTTT. As protein: CASSPEPGDTQYF.

V is TRBV7-2 and J is TRBJ2-7, with D possibly being TRBD2 (5 bases). V gave up 5 bases and J gave up 2 bases, with 16 bases separating them. The CDR3 is 15 amino acids. Germline V gene data show CDR1 as SGHTA and CDR2 as FQGNSA. CDR3 sequence (DNA): TGTGCCAGCAGCCCAGCGGCTACTATAACCTACGAGCAGTACTTC. Residues: CASSPAATITYEQYF.

There are a few counts of this clone. This chain connects TRBV10-3 to TRBJ1-5; maybe TRBD1 (5 bases). Per the germline V gene, CDR1 is ENHRY and CDR2 is SYGVKD. This CDR3 contains 13 residues. V was cut by 6 bases and J by 3 bases, with 9 bases left in between. The CDR3 sequence is CAIRRDLNQPQHF. The CDR3 nucleotides read TGTGCCATCAGAAGGGACCTCAATCAGCCCCAGCATTTT.

This clone was seen more than once but under ten times. This rearrangement joins TRBV5-1 to TRBJ2-2, with D unclear. Trimming left V 0 bases short and J 6 bases short, with 9 bases between. CDR3 length: 14 residues. CDR1 is SGHRS and CDR2 is YFSETQ in the germline V gene. This CDR3 is CASSLVLGPGELFF. CDR3 sequence (DNA): TGCGCCAGCAGCTTGGTTTTGGGCCCCGGGGAGCTGTTTTTT.

This clone was counted a few times. The V and J genes are TRBV7-9 and TRBJ2-7, with D tentatively TRBD2 (6 bases). Trimming took off 10 bases at V and 0 bases at J, with 16 bases between the two ends. The germline V gene encodes CDR1 SEHNR and CDR2 FQNEAQ (reference sequence). This CDR3 contains 14 residues. CDR3 sequence reads: CATMSRGDSYEQYF. The CDR3 nucleotides read TGTGCCACAATGTCGCGGGGTGACTCCTACGAGCAGTACTTC.

This clone was seen only a few times. This chain links TRBV2 with TRBJ1-4; 7 nucleotides align to TRBD1. V lost 6 bases, J lost 8 bases, and 6 bases stayed unmatched. Germline V gene data show CDR1 as SNHLY and CDR2 as FYNNEI. This CDR3 is built from 13 residues. The CDR3 nucleotides read TGTGCCAGCAGGGACAGGCCGGAGGAAAAACTGTTTTTT. This codes for CASRDRPEEKLFF.

The rearrangement links TRBV18 to TRBJ2-5, with TRBD2 identical over 7 bases. The CDR3 has 15 amino acids. CDR1 is KGHSH, CDR2 LQKENI, per germline. J was trimmed by 4 bases and V by 0 bases; bases with no gene match: 5. CDR3 residues: CASSPPSGRGETQYF. CDR3 coding DNA: TGTGCCAGCTCACCACCGTCGGGGAGGGGAGAGACCCAGTACTTC.

This clone occurred a few times. The chain is built from TRBV5-6 and TRBJ2-5; D gene unclear. CDR1 SGHDT and CDR2 YYEEEE come from the germline V gene. V lost 2 bases, J lost 4 bases, and 12 bases lay in between. The length of the CDR3 is 14 residues. The CDR3 region has the DNA TGTGCCAGCAGCTTAGTAACTATCGGAGAGACCCAGTACTTC. It specifies CASSLVTIGETQYF.

The CDR3: CASSLPANTEAFF. CDR3 nucleotide sequence: TGTGCCAGCAGCTTACCGGCGAACACTGAAGCTTTCTTT. The V call is TRBV5-4, the J call TRBJ1-1; no clear D. CDR3 length: 13 residues. Trimming cost V 2 bases and J 1 base, with 6 bases left between them. Per germline, CDR1 SGHNT and CDR2 YYREEE (reference sequence).